The clone carrying this T cell receptor beta chain was seen a single time. These data come from a study of control samples from healthy donors and cancer patients. This CDR3 region has 17 residues. V was shortened by 0 bases and J by 7 bases, with 21 bases between the two germline ends. Germline V gene data show CDR1 as SGHAT and CDR2 as FQNNGV. Produced via immunoSEQ multiplex PCR; TCRdb's table is partial and in-frame only. The table includes 150,000 or so clones, approximately 93% detected once. The receptor's source is a man aged 18 to 30 in good health. The chain joins TRBV11-2 to TRBJ1-1, with D perhaps matching TRBD1 (5 bases). The sequenced sample was blood. The CDR3 sequence: CASSLDPYRGGTSEAFF. The CDR3 region has the DNA TGTGCCAGCAGCTTAGACCCCTACCGGGGGGGTACTAGTGAAGCTTTCTTT.